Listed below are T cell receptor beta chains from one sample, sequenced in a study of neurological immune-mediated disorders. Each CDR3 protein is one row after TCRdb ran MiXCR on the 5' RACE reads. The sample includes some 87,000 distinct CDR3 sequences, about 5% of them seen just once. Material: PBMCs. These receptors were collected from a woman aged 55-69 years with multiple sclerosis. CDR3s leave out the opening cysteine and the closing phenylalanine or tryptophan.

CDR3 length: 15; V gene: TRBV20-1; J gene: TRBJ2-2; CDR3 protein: SARSIAGDTNTGELF
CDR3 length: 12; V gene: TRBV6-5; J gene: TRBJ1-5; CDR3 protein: ASSYQAGNQPQH
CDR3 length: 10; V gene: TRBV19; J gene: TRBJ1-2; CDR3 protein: ASMGSNYGYT
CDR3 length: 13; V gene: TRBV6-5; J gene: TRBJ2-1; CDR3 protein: ASSRTSGGNNEQF
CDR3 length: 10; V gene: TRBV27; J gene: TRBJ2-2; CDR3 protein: ASSLKAGELF
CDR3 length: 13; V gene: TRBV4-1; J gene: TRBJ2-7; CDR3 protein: ASSSPDRNIYEQY
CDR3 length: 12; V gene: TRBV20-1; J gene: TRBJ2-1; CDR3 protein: SARDFSGYNEQF
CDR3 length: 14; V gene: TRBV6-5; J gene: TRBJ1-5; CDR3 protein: ASSTTVTGAGQPQH
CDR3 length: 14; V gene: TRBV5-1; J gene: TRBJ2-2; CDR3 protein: ASRTGNSLNTGELF
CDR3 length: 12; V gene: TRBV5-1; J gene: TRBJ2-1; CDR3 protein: ASSLGSGGDEQF
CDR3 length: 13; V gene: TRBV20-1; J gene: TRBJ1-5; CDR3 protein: SARDPLGSNQPQH
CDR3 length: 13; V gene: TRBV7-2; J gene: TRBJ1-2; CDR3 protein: ATQPDVGFNYGYT
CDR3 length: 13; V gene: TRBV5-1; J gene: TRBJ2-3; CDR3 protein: ASSTGTGGPDTQY
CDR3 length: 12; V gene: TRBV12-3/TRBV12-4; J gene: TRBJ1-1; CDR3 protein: ASSAQTGNTEAF
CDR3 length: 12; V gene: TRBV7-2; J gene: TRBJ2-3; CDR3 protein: ASSPGLSTDTQY
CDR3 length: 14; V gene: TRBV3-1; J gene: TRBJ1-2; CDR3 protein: ASSQQPRTKNYGYT
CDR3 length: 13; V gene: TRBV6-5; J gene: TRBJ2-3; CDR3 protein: ASSPLAASTDTQY
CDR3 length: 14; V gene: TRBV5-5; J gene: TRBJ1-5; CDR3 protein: ASSSTTGASNQPQH
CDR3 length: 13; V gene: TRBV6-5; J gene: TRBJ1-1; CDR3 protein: ASSHPQGVNTEAF
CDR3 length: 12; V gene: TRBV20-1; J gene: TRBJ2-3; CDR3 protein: SARATHYTDTQY
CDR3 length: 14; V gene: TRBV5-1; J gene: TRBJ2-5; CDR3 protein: ASSATWDRPSRGQY
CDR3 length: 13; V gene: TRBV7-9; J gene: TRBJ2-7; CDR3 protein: ANSLSGTRGYEQY
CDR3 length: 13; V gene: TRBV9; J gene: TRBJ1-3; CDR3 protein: ASSVLQGTGNTIY
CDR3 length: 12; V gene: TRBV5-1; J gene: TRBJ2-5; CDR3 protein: ASSLRGIQETQY
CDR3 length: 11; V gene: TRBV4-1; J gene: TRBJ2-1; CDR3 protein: ASSQESWGPQF
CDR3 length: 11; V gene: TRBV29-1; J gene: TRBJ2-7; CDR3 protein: SVPGTGVYEQY
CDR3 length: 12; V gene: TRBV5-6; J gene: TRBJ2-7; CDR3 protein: ASSYRGRSYEQY
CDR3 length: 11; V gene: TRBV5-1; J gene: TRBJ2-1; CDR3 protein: ASSSVSRNEQF
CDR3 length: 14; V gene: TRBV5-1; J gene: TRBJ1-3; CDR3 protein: ASSLASGTLVSTIY
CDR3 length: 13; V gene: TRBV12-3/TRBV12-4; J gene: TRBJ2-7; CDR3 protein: ASSFWDRTAYEQY
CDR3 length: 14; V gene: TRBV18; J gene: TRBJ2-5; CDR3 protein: ASSPPTSQRFETQY
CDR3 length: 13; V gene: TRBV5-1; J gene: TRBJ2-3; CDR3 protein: ASSSGLRGTDTQY